One sample yielded the 28 T cell receptor beta chains listed below, sequenced in a study of identical twins. Using its own MiXCR run on the 5' RACE reads, TCRdb lists one record per CDR3 protein. This table has approximately 300,000 distinct CDR3 sequences, over 8.5% appearing once. In addition, the sample was reused for a study of yellow fever vaccine responses in identical twins.

The sample comprised CD8+ T cells sorted from blood. Receptors originate from a woman between 18 and 30 years old in good health.

In this sample, this clonotype turned up many times. The rearrangement uses TRBV6-2 or TRBV6-3 and TRBJ1-5; the D is unclear. Deletions cut 4 bases from V and 0 bases from J, with 7 bases between. Germline CDR1 and CDR2: MNHEY and SVGEGT. The CDR3 has 14 residues. The CDR3 sequence is CASSFHYSNQPQHF. CDR3 in DNA: TGTGCCAGCAGTTTTCACTATAGCAATCAGCCCCAGCATTTT.

This clonotype was detected ten times or more. The V call is TRBV20-1, the J call TRBJ2-2; D might be TRBD2 (6 bases). CDR3 length: 14 residues. From germline, CDR1 is DFQATT and CDR2 SNEGSKA (reference sequence). Trimming took off 3 bases at V and 5 bases at J, with 13 bases between the two ends. The CDR3 DNA reads TGCAGTGCTAGCCTCGGCCGGGAGACCGGGGAGCTGTTTTTT. As protein: CSASLGRETGELFF.

At least ten counts were recorded for this clonotype. The chain employs TRBV15 and TRBJ2-1, with D possibly matching TRBD1 (5 bases). The germline V gene has CDR1 LNHNV and CDR2 YYDKDF (reference sequence). The V end was cut by 5 bases, the J end by 6 bases, with 20 bases between. The CDR3 contains 16 residues. The chain's CDR3 is CATSARQSGSLNEQFF. CDR3 nucleotide sequence: TGTGCCACCAGCGCAAGACAGTCTGGTTCGCTCAATGAGCAGTTCTTC.

The rearrangement uses TRBV5-1 and TRBJ2-5, with TRBD2 matching 8 bases. Germline-derived CDR1 and CDR2 are SGHRS and YFSETQ. The CDR3 extends over 15 amino acids. V lost 2 bases and J lost 2; bases outside the gene matches: 5. CDR3 coding DNA: TGCGCCAGCAGCTTCGGGGGGGAATGGCAAGAGACCCAGTACTTC. Amino acids: CASSFGGEWQETQYF.

This clonotype was counted a few times. J is TRBJ2-7 and V is TRBV4-3; tentatively, D is TRBD1 (5 bases). The CDR3 sequence is 15 residues long. The V gene's germline CDR1 is LGHNA and CDR2 YSLEER. V was cut by 0 bases and J by 4 bases, with 13 bases left in between. CDR3 nucleotide sequence: TGCGCCAGCAGCCAAGAATTGGCAGGGCCGTACGAGCAGTACTTC. This translates into CASSQELAGPYEQYF.

This clonotype was counted at least ten times. The chain couples TRBV4-2 to TRBJ2-7; 9 nucleotides match TRBD1. V lost 3 bases and J lost 2; bases outside the gene matches: 11. The CDR3 covers 17 residues. Germline V lookup: CDR1 LGHNA, CDR2 YNFKEQ. CDR3 nucleotide sequence: TGTGCCAGCAGCCACAACCGCGGACAGGGGCAAACCTACGAGCAGTACTTC. As protein: CASSHNRGQGQTYEQYF.

This clonotype was seen a few times. V is TRBV20-1 and J is TRBJ2-2; either TRBD1 or TRBD2 may supply D (5 bases each). CDR1 is DFQATT and CDR2 is SNEGSKA in the germline V gene (reference sequence). CDR3 length equals 14 residues. V lost 6 bases to trimming and J lost 5 bases, with 16 bases between them. The CDR3 region is CSAPVPWGTGELFF. The CDR3 DNA reads TGCAGTGCCCCGGTGCCCTGGGGGACCGGGGAGCTGTTTTTT.

The gene calls are TRBV2 and TRBJ2-7, with D possibly TRBD2 on 5 matching bases. Germline V gene sequence: CDR1 SNHLY, CDR2 FYNNEI. V shed 2 bases and J shed 5 bases, with 10 bases lying between them. The CDR3 covers 13 residues. In nucleotides, the CDR3 is TGTGCCAGCAGTGAACTGGCGGGTAACGAGCAGTACTTC. Protein sequence: CASSELAGNEQYF. Based on the CDR3 plus reference TRBV2 and TRBJ2-7, the full variable domain is EPEVTQTPSHQVTQMGQEVILRCVPISNHLYFYWYRQILGQKVEFLVSFYNNEISEKSEIFDDQFSVERPDGSNFTLKIRSTKLEDSAMYFCASSELAGNEQYFGPGTRLTVT.

This chain connects TRBV27 to TRBJ2-1; TRBD1 matches at 7 bases. Germline V gives CDR1 MNHEY, CDR2 SMNVEV (reference sequence). The V gene end was trimmed by 2 bases and the J gene end by 0 bases; junction bases not matched to a gene: 4. This CDR3 spans 16 amino acids. In nucleotides, the CDR3 is TGTGCCAGCAGTTTACCGGGGACAGTCTCCTACAATGAGCAGTTCTTC. The encoded protein is CASSLPGTVSYNEQFF.

The chain links TRBV7-2 to TRBJ2-7; D gene ambiguous. V lost 2 bases, J lost 0 bases, and 11 bases lay in between. The CDR3 spans 15 residues. Germline assignment: CDR1 SGHTA and CDR2 FQGNSA. CDR3 in DNA: TGTGCCAGCAGCTTATTTGCCTGGCACTCCTACGAGCAGTACTTC. Protein: CASSLFAWHSYEQYF.

This clonotype was found a few times. The chain employs TRBV28 and TRBJ2-7; D not certain. The CDR3 sequence is 14 residues long. V was clipped by 5 bases and J by 0 bases, with 11 bases between them. Germline CDR1 is MDHEN and CDR2 is SYDVKM. The CDR3 spells CASSLQLSSYEQYF. In nucleotides, the CDR3 is TGTGCCAGCAGTCTTCAATTGAGCTCCTACGAGCAGTACTTC.

This rearrangement joins TRBV3-1 to TRBJ2-1, with TRBD2 identical over 9 bases. Trimming at V came to 4 bases and at J to 10 bases, leaving 14 bases not matched to a gene. The germline V gene has CDR1 LGHDT and CDR2 YNNKEL (reference sequence). This CDR3 has 16 residues. Here the CDR3 reads CASSRSSTSGPEEQFF. The CDR3, as DNA: TGTGCCAGCAGCCGTAGTAGTACTAGCGGGCCAGAGGAGCAGTTCTTC.

The J gene is TRBJ2-2, the V gene TRBV3-1; 9 positions agree with TRBD2. The CDR3 has 16 residues. V dropped 4 bases and J dropped 7; count of bases not matched to a gene: 10. From germline, CDR1 is LGHDT and CDR2 YNNKEL (reference sequence). CDR3 DNA: TGTGCCAGCAGCCGTCGTCCGGGACTAGCTAACGGGGAGCTGTTTTTT. Protein product: CASSRRPGLANGELFF. The whole variable domain, remainder taken from reference TRBV3-1 and TRBJ2-2, is DTAVSQTPKYLVTQMGNDKSIKCEQNLGHDTMYWYKQDSKKFLKIMFSYNNKELIINETVPNRFSPKSPDKAHLNLHINSLELGDSAVYFCASSRRPGLANGELFFGEGSRLTVL.

This clonotype was detected a few times. The rearrangement uses TRBV10-3 and TRBJ2-3; no reliable D call. V gave up 6 bases and J gave up 3 bases, with 7 bases separating them. This CDR3 has 12 residues. Germline CDR1 and CDR2: ENHRY and SYGVKD. The CDR3 protein is CAISAATDTQYF. In nucleotides, the CDR3 is TGTGCCATCAGCGCGGCGACAGATACGCAGTATTTT.

The chain links TRBV24-1 to TRBJ2-2; D remains unclear. Germline CDR1 is KGHDR and CDR2 is SFDVKD. The CDR3 is made up of 13 amino acids. The V gene lost 4 bases and the J gene lost 8 bases, with 10 bases spanning the gap. CDR3 sequence reads: CATSDPPAGELFF. The CDR3 DNA sequence: TGTGCCACCAGTGACCCGCCCGCGGGGGAGCTGTTTTTT.

The DNA for the CDR3 is TGTGCCAGCAATTCCGCGGTGGCCATTGAGGCTGAAGCTTTCTTT. As protein: CASNSAVAIEAEAFF. This chain connects TRBV12-3 or TRBV12-4 to TRBJ1-1, with D uncertain. V lost 7 bases and J 6 bases, leaving 21 bases between the germline ends. There are 15 residues in the CDR3.

There are many counts of this clonotype. V and J are TRBV7-9 and TRBJ2-3; 8 bases are a match to TRBD2. The CDR3 is 17 residues long. CDR1 is SEHNR, CDR2 FQNEAQ, per germline (reference sequence). V lost 2 bases, J lost 4 bases, and 11 bases stayed unmatched. CDR3 coding DNA: TGTGCCAGCAGCTTAATCCCGGGACTAGATAGCCCAGATACGCAGTATTTT. Protein: CASSLIPGLDSPDTQYF.

This clonotype was observed a few times. V usage is TRBV28 and J usage is TRBJ2-7; TRBD2 matches at 10 bases. This CDR3 spans 15 amino acids. Germline-derived CDR1 and CDR2 are MDHEN and SYDVKM. The J segment lost 6 bases and the V segment lost 5 bases, leaving 10 bases of the junction unmatched. This chain's CDR3 is CASSLAAGGFLEQYF. The CDR3 nucleotides are TGTGCCAGCAGTCTCGCAGCGGGAGGGTTCCTCGAGCAGTACTTC.

The chain's CDR3 is CASSREPALDEQYF. The CDR3, as DNA: TGCGCCAGCAGCCGAGAACCGGCTCTGGACGAGCAGTACTTC. This chain uses TRBV4-1 with TRBJ2-7; D not certain. The CDR3 sequence is 14 residues long. Trimming shortened V by 4 bases and J by 5 bases, and 15 bases separated the two germline ends. Germline assignment: CDR1 MGHRA and CDR2 YSYEKL.

This clonotype was observed a handful of times. The chain couples TRBV6-1 to TRBJ2-5; the match to TRBD2 covers 11 bases. This CDR3 comprises 14 residues. After removal of 8 bases from V and 4 bases from J, the junction contained 6 bases not matched to a gene. Germline lookup yields CDR1 MNHNS and CDR2 SASEGT. This CDR3 reads CASGLAGGRETQYF. CDR3 in DNA: TGTGCCAGCGGCCTAGCGGGGGGCCGAGAGACCCAGTACTTC.

This clonotype came up many times. The V call is TRBV24-1, the J call TRBJ2-7; tentatively, D is TRBD1 (6 bases). This CDR3 is 13 amino acids long. V lost 3 bases, J lost 6 bases, and 11 bases lay in between. The V gene's germline CDR1 is KGHDR and CDR2 SFDVKD. CDR3 sequence reads: CATSDTRGGEQYF. The CDR3 DNA is TGTGCCACCAGTGATACCAGGGGCGGCGAGCAGTACTTC.

The CDR3, as DNA: TGTGCCAGCAGCAACCGGGACACCTCCCCCAATGAGCAGTTCTTC. Encoded protein: CASSNRDTSPNEQFF. V gene TRBV7-9 combines with J gene TRBJ2-1, with a possible D match to TRBD1 (6 bases). Germline values: CDR1 SEHNR, CDR2 FQNEAQ (reference sequence). This CDR3 spans 15 amino acids. Trimming cost V 5 bases and J 6 bases, with 17 bases left between them.

This chain uses TRBV11-2 with TRBJ2-7; 7 positions match TRBD2. Germline CDR1 reads SGHAT; CDR2 reads FQNNGV. The trim removed 6 bases at V and 0 bases at J, leaving 2 bases unmatched. The CDR3 consists of 13 residues. CDR3 in amino acids: CASRAGSSYEQYF. The CDR3 DNA is TGTGCCAGCAGAGCGGGGAGCTCCTACGAGCAGTACTTC. Filled out from reference TRBV11-2 and TRBJ2-7, the complete variable domain reads EAGVAQSPRYKIIEKRQSVAFWCNPISGHATLYWYQQILGQGPKLLIQFQNNGVVDDSQLPKDRFSAERLKGVDSTLKIQPAKLEDSAVYLCASRAGSSYEQYFGPGTRLTVT.

This clonotype was recorded many times. Given a much more abundant clone one base away, this may be a read error. The gene calls are TRBV6-5 and TRBJ2-3; 10 nucleotides agree with TRBD1. The CDR3 is 15 amino acids. Trimming took 2 bases from V and 1 from J; bases not matched to a gene: 0. Germline CDR1 and CDR2: MNHEY and SVGAGI. CDR3 sequence: CASSYGTGGTDTQYF. The DNA for the CDR3 is TGTGCCAGCAGTTACGGGACAGGGGGCACAGATACGCAGTATTTT.

This clonotype has at least ten counts. The CDR3 sequence: CASSVEPGHEQYF. In DNA form, the CDR3 reads TGTGCCAGCAGCGTAGAGCCGGGACACGAGCAGTACTTC. The gene calls are TRBV9 and TRBJ2-7; D assignment may be TRBD1 or TRBD2 (5 bases each). This CDR3 spans 13 amino acids. Looked up from germline, CDR1 is SGDLS and CDR2 is YYNGEE. V was cut by 0 bases and J by 5 bases, with 9 bases left in between.

The chain joins TRBV3-1 to TRBJ2-7, with D unresolved. Trimming cost V 4 bases and J 3 bases, with 10 bases left between them. Germline V CDR1 and CDR2: LGHDT, YNNKEL (reference sequence). This CDR3 is 13 amino acids long. DNA of the CDR3: TGTGCCAGCAGCCCTCGGGCAGTCTACGAGCAGTACTTC. It translates to CASSPRAVYEQYF.

V gene TRBV6-2 or TRBV6-3 combines with J gene TRBJ1-5; TRBD1 might be the D (5 bases). The germline V gene encodes CDR1 MNHEY and CDR2 SVGEGT. The germline V and J ends were trimmed by 4 bases and 1 base, with 8 bases remaining between them. The CDR3 sequence is 14 residues long. As DNA, the CDR3 is TGTGCCAGCAGTTGGAGGGGAAGCAATCAGCCCCAGCATTTT. This translates into CASSWRGSNQPQHF.

This chain joins TRBV30 and TRBJ1-1; TRBD1 agrees at 7 bases. CDR3 size: 15 residues. With 5 bases clipped from V and 3 bases from J, the junction kept 12 bases outside the gene matches. Germline CDR1 reads GTSNPN; CDR2 reads SVGIG (reference sequence). CDR3: CAWARTGLGDTEAFF. In DNA form, the CDR3 reads TGTGCCTGGGCTAGGACAGGCTTGGGTGACACTGAAGCTTTCTTT.